This TCR beta chain was observed in a study of CD8 T cells in ankylosing spondylitis. Points from the study as a whole: In ankylosing spondylitis patients, matched synovial fluid reportedly showed significant enrichment of disease-linked clones. A TCR beta motif of 7 to 9 highly homologous variants seemed to mark ankylosing spondylitis blood.

V dropped 6 bases and J dropped 6; count of bases not matched to a gene: 10. The CDR3 is 16 amino acids. The germline V gene encodes CDR1 DFQATT and CDR2 SNEGSKA (reference sequence). TCRdb ran MiXCR on the 5' RACE reads and lists one entry per CDR3 protein. The table lists 750,000 to 850,000 distinct CDR3 sequences, approximately 10% of them singletons. This clonotype was seen only a few times. The antigen remains undetermined. This clonotype was obtained from a male donor with ankylosing spondylitis. The rearrangement links TRBV20-1 to TRBJ2-1; 14 bases are shared with TRBD2. Sequenced input: blood, either unsorted or a sorted T cell fraction (not recorded which). The CDR3 region is CSARTSGGPRFNEQFF. The CDR3 DNA sequence: TGCAGTGCCCGGACTAGCGGGGGGCCCCGCTTCAATGAGCAGTTCTTC.